This T cell receptor beta chain is drawn from a study of control samples from healthy donors and cancer patients. This clone was observed a few times. TCRdb's copy holds only in-frame clones and misses some; the assay was immunoSEQ multiplex PCR. There are under 150,000 clones in the sample; under 90% occur only once, and 6.5% to 9.5% lies in the top ten. The CDR3 sequence is 13 residues long. The V end was cut by 7 bases, the J end by 3 bases, with 13 bases between. Germline V lookup: CDR1 SQVTM, CDR2 ANQGSEA. J is TRBJ2-1 and V is TRBV29-1; D remains ambiguous. The TCR comes from a man aged 45-65 years with head and neck cancer. The sample taken for sequencing was PBMCs. The CDR3 is CSASGSSYNEQFF. CDR3 nucleotide sequence: TGCAGCGCCTCCGGGTCAAGCTACAATGAGCAGTTCTTC.